Following are 9 T cell receptor beta chains from one sample sequenced in a study of CD8 T cells in Susac syndrome. Reverse transcription used about 0.5 to 1 ug RNA and random hexamers. Each CDR3 protein is one row after TCRdb ran MiXCR on the immunoSEQ multiplex PCR reads. The sample contains 150,000 to 200,000 distinct CDR3 sequences, roughly 94% of which appear only once. Sequenced material: CD4+ T cells from PBMCs. Source of these receptors: a human donor with multiple sclerosis.

The chain carries TRBV6-6 and TRBJ2-7; TRBD1 matches 9 bases. V lost 5 bases and J lost 9; bases outside the gene matches: 8. The germline V gene encodes CDR1 MNHNY and CDR2 SVGAGI (reference sequence). This CDR3 comprises 13 residues. The CDR3: CASSPPGQGGQYF. CDR3 nucleotide sequence: TGTGCCAGCAGTCCACCGGGACAGGGTGGGCAGTACTTC.

The chain uses TRBV12-3 or TRBV12-4 and TRBJ1-1, with no clear D. The CDR3 is 12 amino acids. Trimming left V 5 bases short and J 6 bases short, with 10 bases between. The CDR3 coding sequence is TGTGCCAGCAGTCCTCAAATCGCTGAAGCTTTCTTT. Translated: CASSPQIAEAFF.

This rearrangement joins TRBV30 to TRBJ2-3; the D gene could be TRBD1 or TRBD2 (5 bases each). The V gene's germline CDR1 is GTSNPN and CDR2 SVGIG (reference sequence). Trimming removed 5 bases from V and 8 bases from J, with 26 bases in between. The CDR3 sequence is 16 residues long. The CDR3 DNA is TGTGCCTGGGCCCTCGGCTCAGGGATTATCGGGGTTACGCAGTATTTT. Protein sequence: CAWALGSGIIGVTQYF.

The chain employs TRBV18 and TRBJ2-1, with 7 bases fitting TRBD2. The ends lost 6 bases at V and 6 bases at J; junction bases unmatched: 11. Germline V gene data show CDR1 as KGHSH and CDR2 as LQKENI. The CDR3 loop spans 15 amino acids. DNA of the CDR3: TGTGCCAGCTCGGACCGGGACTGGGAGGGCAATGAGCAGTTCTTC. Translation: CASSDRDWEGNEQFF.

The V gene is TRBV27, the J gene TRBJ2-1; no firm D call. Germline lookup yields CDR1 MNHEY and CDR2 SMNVEV (reference sequence). This CDR3 has 12 residues. Between the trimmed V and J ends, which lost 5 bases and 10 bases, there was a span of 12 bases. The CDR3 DNA reads as TGTGCCAGCAGTCACAACGTACGCGAGCAGTTCTTC. Translation gives CASSHNVREQFF.

The V and J genes are TRBV3-1 and TRBJ2-3, with 7 bases aligning to TRBD1. Germline V gene data show CDR1 as LGHDT and CDR2 as YNNKEL (reference sequence). This CDR3 spans 13 amino acids. V dropped 4 bases and J dropped 6; count of bases not matched to a gene: 4. The CDR3 loop reads CASSPQTGDTQYF. CDR3 bases: TGTGCCAGCAGCCCCCAGACAGGGGATACGCAGTATTTT.

The V call is TRBV6-5, the J call TRBJ2-3, with 10 bases identical to TRBD2. This CDR3 region has 15 residues. CDR1 MNHEY and CDR2 SVGAGI come from the germline V gene. V gave up 2 bases and J gave up 4 bases; unmatched junction bases: 3. DNA for the CDR3: TGTGCCAGCAGTTACGCCGGGACTAGCGCAGATACGCAGTATTTT. Translating gives CASSYAGTSADTQYF.

The rearrangement joins TRBV20-1 to TRBJ1-5; 7 bases match TRBD1. This CDR3 comprises 16 residues. Germline values: CDR1 DFQATT, CDR2 SNEGSKA (reference sequence). Trimming took 6 bases from V and 1 from J; bases not matched to a gene: 12. CDR3 amino acids: CSAGPGGAGSNQPQHF. For the CDR3, the DNA is TGCAGTGCCGGACCAGGGGGGGCTGGGAGCAATCAGCCCCAGCATTTT.

The rearrangement joins TRBV10-3 to TRBJ1-3; no clear D. V was pared by 11 bases and J by 0 bases, with 11 bases between. This CDR3 comprises 13 residues. Germline CDR1 reads ENHRY; CDR2 reads SYGVKD. CDR3 loop: CAASAPSGNTIYF. The DNA of the CDR3 is TGTGCCGCATCCGCCCCCTCTGGAAACACCATATATTTT.